Presented here are 5 T cell receptor beta chains from one specimen sequenced in a study of blood T cells in healthy people across ages. The authors ran a second PCR of roughly 6 to 11 cycles using a sample-barcoded 5' primer and a J-beta primer mix. TCRdb ran MiXCR on the 5' RACE reads and lists one entry per CDR3 protein. The sample lists around 800,000 distinct CDR3 sequences, around half occurring once. The sequencing sample was made of blood. Receptor source: a man older than 75 in good health.

The genes are TRBV20-1 and TRBJ2-3, with 9 bases fitting TRBD2. The CDR3 runs to 15 residues. Trimming at V came to 1 base and at J to 6 bases, leaving 8 bases not matched to a gene. The germline gives CDR1 DFQATT, CDR2 SNEGSKA (reference sequence). The CDR3 region has the DNA TGCAGTGCTAGAGCGTCCCCAGCGGGAGGTGATACGCAGTATTTT. Translating it yields CSARASPAGGDTQYF.

The chain employs TRBV10-3 and TRBJ1-2; D is perhaps TRBD1 (5 bases). The CDR3 extends over 14 amino acids. CDR1 ENHRY and CDR2 SYGVKD come from the germline V gene. Trimming took off 4 bases at V and 8 bases at J, with 17 bases between the two ends. CDR3 nucleotides: TGTGCCATCAGTGCCACTCGGGCAGGGAGAGGCTACACCTTC. This sequence encodes CAISATRAGRGYTF.

The chain recombines TRBV2 with TRBJ2-2; D perhaps matches TRBD1 (6 bases). The CDR3 is made up of 13 amino acids. In germline, CDR1 is SNHLY, CDR2 FYNNEI. V was shortened by 7 bases and J by 4 bases, with 10 bases between the two germline ends. The CDR3 reads CASTADSTGELFF. For the CDR3, the DNA is TGTGCCAGCACAGCGGACAGCACCGGGGAGCTGTTTTTT.

This clonotype was found a few times. The chain employs TRBV20-1 and TRBJ2-4, with 7 bases lining up with TRBD2. With the DNA end fitting TRBJ2-7 better, the J assignment may be wrong. Germline-derived CDR1 and CDR2 are DFQATT and SNEGSKA (reference sequence). This CDR3 is built from 14 residues. The chain's CDR3 is CSASRLAVTYEQYF. The CDR3 DNA sequence: TGCAGTGCTAGCCGGCTAGCGGTAACCTACGAGCAGTACTTC.

The rearrangement uses TRBV12-3 or TRBV12-4 and TRBJ2-4; D tentatively reads TRBD1 or TRBD2 (5 bases each). The J call may be incorrect, as the DNA end agrees better with TRBJ2-7. This CDR3 region has 13 residues. In DNA, the CDR3 is TGTGCCAGCAGTATCCGTGAGGGGTACGAGCAGTACTTC. It is translated as CASSIREGYEQYF.